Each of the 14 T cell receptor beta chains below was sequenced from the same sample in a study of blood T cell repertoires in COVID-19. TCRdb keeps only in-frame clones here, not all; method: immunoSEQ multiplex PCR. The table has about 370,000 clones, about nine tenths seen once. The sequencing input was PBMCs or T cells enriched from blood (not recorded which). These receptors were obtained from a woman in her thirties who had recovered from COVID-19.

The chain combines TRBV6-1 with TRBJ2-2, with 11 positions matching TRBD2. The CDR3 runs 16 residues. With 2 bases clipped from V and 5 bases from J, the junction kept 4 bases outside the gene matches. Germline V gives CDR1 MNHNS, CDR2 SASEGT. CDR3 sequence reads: CASSELRLAGTGELFF. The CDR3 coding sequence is TGTGCCAGCAGTGAACTCCGACTAGCGGGGACCGGGGAGCTGTTTTTT.

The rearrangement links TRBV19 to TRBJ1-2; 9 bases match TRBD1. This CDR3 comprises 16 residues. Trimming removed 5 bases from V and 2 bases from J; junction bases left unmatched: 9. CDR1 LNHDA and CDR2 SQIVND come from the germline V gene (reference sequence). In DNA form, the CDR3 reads TGTGCCAGTAGTCCTATGGGACAGGGAGGAAACTATGGCTACACCTTC. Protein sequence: CASSPMGQGGNYGYTF.

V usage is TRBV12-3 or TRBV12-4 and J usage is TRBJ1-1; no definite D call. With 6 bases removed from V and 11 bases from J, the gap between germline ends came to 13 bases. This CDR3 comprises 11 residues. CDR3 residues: CASSLVPRAFF. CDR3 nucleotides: TGTGCCAGCAGCCTTGTCCCCAGGGCTTTCTTT.

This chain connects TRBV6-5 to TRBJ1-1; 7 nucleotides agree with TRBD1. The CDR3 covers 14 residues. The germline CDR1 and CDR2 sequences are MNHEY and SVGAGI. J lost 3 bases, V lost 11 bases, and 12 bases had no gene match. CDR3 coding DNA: TGTGCCTCCCGGGAGGGGGCGCGGGACACTGAAGCTTTCTTT. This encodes CASREGARDTEAFF.

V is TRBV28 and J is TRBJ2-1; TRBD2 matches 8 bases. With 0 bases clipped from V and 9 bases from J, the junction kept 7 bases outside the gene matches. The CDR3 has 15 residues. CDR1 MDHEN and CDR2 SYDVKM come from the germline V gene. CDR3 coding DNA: TGTGCCAGCAGTTTATGGGGCGGGAGGTTGGTTGAGCAGTTCTTC. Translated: CASSLWGGRLVEQFF.

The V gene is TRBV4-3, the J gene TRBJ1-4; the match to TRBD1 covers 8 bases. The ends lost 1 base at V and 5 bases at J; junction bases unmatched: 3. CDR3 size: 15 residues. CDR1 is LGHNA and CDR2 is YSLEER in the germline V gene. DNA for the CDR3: TGCGCCAGCAGCCAAGCAGGGGGCCGAAATGAAAAACTGTTTTTT. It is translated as CASSQAGGRNEKLFF.

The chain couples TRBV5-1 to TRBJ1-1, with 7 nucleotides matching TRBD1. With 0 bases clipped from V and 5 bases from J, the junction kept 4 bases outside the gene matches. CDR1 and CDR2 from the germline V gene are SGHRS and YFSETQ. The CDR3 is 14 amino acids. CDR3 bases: TGCGCCAGCAGCTTGGTACAGGGGAAGACTGAAGCTTTCTTT. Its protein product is CASSLVQGKTEAFF. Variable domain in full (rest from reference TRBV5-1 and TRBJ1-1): KAGVTQTPRYLIKTRGQQVTLSCSPISGHRSVSWYQQTPGQGLQFLFEYFSETQRNKGNFPGRFSGRQFSNSRSEMNVSTLELGDSALYLCASSLVQGKTEAFFGQGTRLTVV.

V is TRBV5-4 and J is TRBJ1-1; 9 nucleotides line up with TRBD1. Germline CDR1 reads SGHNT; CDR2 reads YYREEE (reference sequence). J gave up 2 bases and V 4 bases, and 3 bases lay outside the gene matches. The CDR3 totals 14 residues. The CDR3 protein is CASSKDRGNTEAFF. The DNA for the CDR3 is TGTGCCAGCAGCAAGGACAGGGGAAACACTGAAGCTTTCTTT.

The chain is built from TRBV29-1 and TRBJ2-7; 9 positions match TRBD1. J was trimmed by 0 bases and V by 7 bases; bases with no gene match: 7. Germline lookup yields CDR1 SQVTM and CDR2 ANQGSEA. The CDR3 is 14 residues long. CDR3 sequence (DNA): TGCAGCGCTTGGGGACAGGGCGGCTCCTACGAGCAGTACTTC. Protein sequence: CSAWGQGGSYEQYF.

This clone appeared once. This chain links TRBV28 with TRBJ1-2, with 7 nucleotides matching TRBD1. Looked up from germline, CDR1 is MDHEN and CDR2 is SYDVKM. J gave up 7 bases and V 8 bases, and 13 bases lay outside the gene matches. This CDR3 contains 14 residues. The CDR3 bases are TGTGCCAGCGGACTAACAACAGGGGCTAGTGGCTACACCTTC. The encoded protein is CASGLTTGASGYTF.

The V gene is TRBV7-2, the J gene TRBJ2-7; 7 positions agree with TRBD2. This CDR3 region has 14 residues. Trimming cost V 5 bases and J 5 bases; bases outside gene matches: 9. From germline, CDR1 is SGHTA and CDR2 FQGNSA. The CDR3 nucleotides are TGTGCCAGCAGCGTGACTAGCTTCGGAAACGAGCAGTACTTC. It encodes CASSVTSFGNEQYF. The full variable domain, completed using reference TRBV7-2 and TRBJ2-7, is GAGVSQSPSNKVTEKGKDVELRCDPISGHTALYWYRQSLGQGLEFLIYFQGNSAPDKSGLPSDRFSAERTGGSVSTLTIQRTQQEDSAVYLCASSVTSFGNEQYFGPGTRLTVT.

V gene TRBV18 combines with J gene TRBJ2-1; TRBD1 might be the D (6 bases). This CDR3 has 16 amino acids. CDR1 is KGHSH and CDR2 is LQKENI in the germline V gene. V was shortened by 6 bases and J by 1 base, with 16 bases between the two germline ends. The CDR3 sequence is CASSTVTGRSYNEQFF. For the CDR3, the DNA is TGTGCCAGCTCGACGGTGACAGGTCGGTCCTACAATGAGCAGTTCTTC.

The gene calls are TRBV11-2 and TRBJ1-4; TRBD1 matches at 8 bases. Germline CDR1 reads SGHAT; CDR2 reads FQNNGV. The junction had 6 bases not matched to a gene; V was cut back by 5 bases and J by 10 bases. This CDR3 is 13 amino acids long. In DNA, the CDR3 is TGTGCCAGCAGCCCCGGACAGGGAGGAAAACTGTTTTTT. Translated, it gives CASSPGQGGKLFF. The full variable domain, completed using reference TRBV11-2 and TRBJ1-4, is EAGVAQSPRYKIIEKRQSVAFWCNPISGHATLYWYQQILGQGPKLLIQFQNNGVVDDSQLPKDRFSAERLKGVDSTLKIQPAKLEDSAVYLCASSPGQGGKLFFGSGTQLSVL.

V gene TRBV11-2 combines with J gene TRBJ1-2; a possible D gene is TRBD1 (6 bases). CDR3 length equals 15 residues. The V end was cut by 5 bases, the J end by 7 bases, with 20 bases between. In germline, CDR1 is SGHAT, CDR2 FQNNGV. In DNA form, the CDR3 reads TGTGCCAGCAGCCCCCTGTCTCTGGGGGCGGGTGGCTACACCTTC. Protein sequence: CASSPLSLGAGGYTF.